The text below deals with one T cell receptor beta chain. Its antigen is still unknown. These data belong to a study of memory CD4+ T cells and cytomegalovirus serostatus. Study overall: Healthy Belgian adult donors included under ten CMV-positive and 24 CMV-negative people.

Some clones are missing from TCRdb's copy, which holds only in-frame ones; the method was immunoSEQ multiplex PCR. The repertoire has about 92,000 clones, 80% of them found once; the top ten carry 3.5% to 4%. The sort gate was single viable CD3+CD4+CD8-CD45RO+ cells for memory CD4+ T cells. CMV serostatus came from serum IgG against pp150, pp28, p38, p52. CDR1 is MDHEN, CDR2 SYDVKM, per germline. The CDR3 runs to 13 residues. V shed 7 bases and J shed 4 bases, with 13 bases lying between them. Findings and limits, study-wide: Each of around 69 CMV-associated TCRbeta sequences occurred in one to five individuals.

The receptor was isolated from an adult in good health and CMV-seropositive. This chain connects TRBV28 to TRBJ1-2; a possible D gene is TRBD1 (5 bases). Sequencing used memory CD4+ T cells from blood. CDR3 loop: CASTDGGSYGYTF. CDR3 nucleotide sequence: TGTGCCAGCACAGACGGGGGTAGCTATGGCTACACCTTC.